This T cell receptor (beta chain) was sequenced in a study of CD8 T cells in Susac syndrome. Trimming took 2 bases from V and 0 from J; bases not matched to a gene: 3. CDR1 and CDR2 from the germline V gene are SGDLS and YYNGEE. CDR3 length: 15 residues. Random hexamers served to reverse transcribe about 0.5 to 1 ug RNA. Using its own MiXCR run on the immunoSEQ multiplex PCR reads, TCRdb lists one record per CDR3 protein. The sample carries fewer than 350,000 distinct CDR3 sequences, roughly 94% recorded once. This TCR was sampled from a human donor with multiple sclerosis. Material for sequencing was CD4+ T cells from PBMCs. The rearrangement uses TRBV9 and TRBJ2-3; 7 bases are shared with TRBD2. The CDR3 nucleotides are TGTGCCAGCAGCGTCGGTAGCGGGAGCACAGATACGCAGTATTTT. Encoded protein: CASSVGSGSTDTQYF.